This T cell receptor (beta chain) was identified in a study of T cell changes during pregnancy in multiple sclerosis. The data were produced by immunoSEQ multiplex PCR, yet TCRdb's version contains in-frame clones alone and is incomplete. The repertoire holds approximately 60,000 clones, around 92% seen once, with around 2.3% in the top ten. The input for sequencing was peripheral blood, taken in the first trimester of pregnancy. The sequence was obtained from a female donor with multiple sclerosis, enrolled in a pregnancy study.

The CDR3 DNA is TGTGCCAGCAGTTCCAGCCGGGACAGCTACTCCCAGCAGTACTTC. This gives the protein CASSSSRDSYSQQYF. The V and J genes are TRBV27 and TRBJ2-7; 7 nucleotides align to TRBD1. The J segment lost 8 bases and the V segment lost 4 bases, leaving 14 bases of the junction unmatched. The length of the CDR3 is 15 residues. Looked up from germline, CDR1 is MNHEY and CDR2 is SMNVEV (reference sequence).